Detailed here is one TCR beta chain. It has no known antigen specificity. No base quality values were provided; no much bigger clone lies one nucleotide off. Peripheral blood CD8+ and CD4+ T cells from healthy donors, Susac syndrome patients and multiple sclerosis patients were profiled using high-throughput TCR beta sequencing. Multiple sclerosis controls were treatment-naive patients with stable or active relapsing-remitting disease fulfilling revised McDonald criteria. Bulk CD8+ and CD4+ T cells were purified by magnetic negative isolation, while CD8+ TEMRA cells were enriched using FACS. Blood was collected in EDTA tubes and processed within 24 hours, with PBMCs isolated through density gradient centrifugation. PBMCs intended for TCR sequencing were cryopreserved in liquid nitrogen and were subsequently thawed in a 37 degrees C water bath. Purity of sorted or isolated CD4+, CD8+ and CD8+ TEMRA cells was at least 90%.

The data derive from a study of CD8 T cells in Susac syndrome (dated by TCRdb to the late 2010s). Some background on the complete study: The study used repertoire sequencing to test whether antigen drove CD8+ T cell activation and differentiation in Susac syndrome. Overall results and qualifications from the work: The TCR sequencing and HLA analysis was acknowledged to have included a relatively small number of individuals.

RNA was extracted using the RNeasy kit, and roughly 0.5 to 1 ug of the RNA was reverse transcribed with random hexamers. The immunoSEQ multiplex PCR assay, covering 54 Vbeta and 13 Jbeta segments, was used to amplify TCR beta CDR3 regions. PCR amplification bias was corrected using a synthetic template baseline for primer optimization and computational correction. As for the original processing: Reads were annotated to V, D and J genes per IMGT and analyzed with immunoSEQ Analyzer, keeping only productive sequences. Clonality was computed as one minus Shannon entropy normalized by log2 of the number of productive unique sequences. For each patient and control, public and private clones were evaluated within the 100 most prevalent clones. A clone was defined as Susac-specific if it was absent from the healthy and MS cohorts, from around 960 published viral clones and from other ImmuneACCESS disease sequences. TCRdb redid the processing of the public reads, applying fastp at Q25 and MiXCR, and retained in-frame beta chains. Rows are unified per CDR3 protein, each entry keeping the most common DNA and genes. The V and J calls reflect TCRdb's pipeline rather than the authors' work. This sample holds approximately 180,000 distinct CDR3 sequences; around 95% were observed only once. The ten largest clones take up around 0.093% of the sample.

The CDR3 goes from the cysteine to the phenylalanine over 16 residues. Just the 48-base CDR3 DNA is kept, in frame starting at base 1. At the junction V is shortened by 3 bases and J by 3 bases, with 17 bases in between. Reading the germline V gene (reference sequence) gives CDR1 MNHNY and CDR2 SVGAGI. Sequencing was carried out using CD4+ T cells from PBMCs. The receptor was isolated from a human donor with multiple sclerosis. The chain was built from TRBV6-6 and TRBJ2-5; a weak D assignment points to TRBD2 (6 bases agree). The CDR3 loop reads CASSYPFMAGKETQYF. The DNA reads TGTGCCAGCAGTTATCCCTTTATGGCGGGGAAAGAGACCCAGTACTTC.